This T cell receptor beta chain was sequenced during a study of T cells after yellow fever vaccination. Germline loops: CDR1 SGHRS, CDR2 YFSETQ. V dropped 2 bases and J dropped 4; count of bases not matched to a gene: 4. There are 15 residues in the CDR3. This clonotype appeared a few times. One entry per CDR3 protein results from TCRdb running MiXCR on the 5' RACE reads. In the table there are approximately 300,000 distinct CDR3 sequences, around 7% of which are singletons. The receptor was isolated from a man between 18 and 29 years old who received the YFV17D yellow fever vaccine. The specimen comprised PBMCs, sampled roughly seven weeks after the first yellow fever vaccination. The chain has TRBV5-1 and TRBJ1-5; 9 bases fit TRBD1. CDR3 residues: CASSFGDRANQPQHF. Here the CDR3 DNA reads TGCGCCAGCAGCTTCGGGGACAGGGCAAATCAGCCCCAGCATTTT.